Listed here are 2 T cell receptor beta chains from one sample, sequenced in a study of tumor-infiltrating lymphocytes in primary liver carcinoma. The investigators made TCR beta cDNA from 500 ng total RNA, using a constant-region primer. Three nested multiplex PCR rounds, a slightly modified ARM-PCR method, built the TCR beta libraries. TRBV1-TRBV30 forward primers and a C-beta reverse primer were used in the first two PCR rounds, which each ran for about 11 cycles. In TCRdb, the multiplex PCR reads were re-called with MiXCR into one record per CDR3 protein. The sample contains about 200,000 distinct CDR3 sequences, around three fifths of which appear only once. Germline DNA was also extracted, and blood RNA derived from unsorted whole blood. The sample consisted of peripheral blood. The receptor source for this set is a woman between 55 and 75 years old with primary liver carcinoma and hepatitis B virus infection.

The rearrangement joins TRBV19 to TRBJ2-1; TRBD2 agrees at 11 bases. The CDR3 consists of 18 residues. With 3 bases clipped from V and 2 bases from J, the junction kept 9 bases outside the gene matches. Germline assignment: CDR1 LNHDA and CDR2 SQIVND (reference sequence). The CDR3 spells CASSISSPGLAAYNEQFF. For the CDR3, the DNA is TGTGCCAGTAGTATTAGTTCCCCGGGACTAGCGGCCTACAATGAGCAGTTCTTC. Looking up the rest from reference TRBV19 and TRBJ2-1 gives the full variable domain: DGGITQSPKYLFRKEGQNVTLSCEQNLNHDAMYWYRQDPGQGLRLIYYSQIVNDFQKGDIAEGYSVSREKKESFPLTVTSAQKNPTAFYLCASSISSPGLAAYNEQFFGPGTRLTVL.

Comments on this clonotype: This may stem from a read error, because a much larger clone lies one nucleotide away. The CDR3 loop is CASSYGLSTEAFF. CDR3 DNA: TGTGCCAGCAGTTACGGGTTGAGCACTGAAGCTTTCTTT. The chain couples TRBV6-6 to TRBJ1-1, with no clear D. The ends were cut back, 2 bases at V and 4 bases at J, with 8 bases in the middle. Germline V CDR1 and CDR2: MNHNY, SVGAGI (reference sequence). CDR3 size: 13 residues.